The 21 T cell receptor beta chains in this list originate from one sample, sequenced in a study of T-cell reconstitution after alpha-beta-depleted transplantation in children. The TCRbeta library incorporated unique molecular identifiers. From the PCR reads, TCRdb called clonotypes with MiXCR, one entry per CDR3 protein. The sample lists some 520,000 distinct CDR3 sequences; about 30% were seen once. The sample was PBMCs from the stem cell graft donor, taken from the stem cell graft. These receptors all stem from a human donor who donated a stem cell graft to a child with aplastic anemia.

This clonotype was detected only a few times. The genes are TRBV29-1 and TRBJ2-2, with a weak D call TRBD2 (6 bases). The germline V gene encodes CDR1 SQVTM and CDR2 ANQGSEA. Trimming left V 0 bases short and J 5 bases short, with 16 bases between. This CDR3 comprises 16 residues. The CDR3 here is CSVEDQGGAGTGELFF. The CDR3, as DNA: TGCAGCGTTGAAGATCAGGGCGGCGCGGGGACCGGGGAGCTGTTTTTT.

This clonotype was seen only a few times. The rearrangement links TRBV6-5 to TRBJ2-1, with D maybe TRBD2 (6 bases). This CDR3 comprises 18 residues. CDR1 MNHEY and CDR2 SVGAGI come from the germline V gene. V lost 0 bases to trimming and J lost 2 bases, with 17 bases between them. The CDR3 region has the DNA TGTGCCAGCAGTTACTCGATTGAGGGGTCTAGCGCCTACAATGAGCAGTTCTTC. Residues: CASSYSIEGSSAYNEQFF.

For the CDR3, the DNA is TGTGCCAGCGGACAGCTTGGAACTGGGGCCAACGTCCTGACTTTC. Residues: CASGQLGTGANVLTF. This chain connects TRBV25-1 to TRBJ2-6; D is possibly TRBD1 (6 bases). This CDR3 comprises 15 residues. V dropped 8 bases and J dropped 2 bases, with 13 bases sitting between them. Germline values: CDR1 MGHDK, CDR2 SYGVNS.

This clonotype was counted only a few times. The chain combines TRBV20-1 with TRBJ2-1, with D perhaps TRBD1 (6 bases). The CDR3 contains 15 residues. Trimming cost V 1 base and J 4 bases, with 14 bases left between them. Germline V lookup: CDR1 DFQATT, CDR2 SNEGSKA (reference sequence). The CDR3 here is CSARVISGQYNEQFF. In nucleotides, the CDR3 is TGCAGTGCTAGAGTTATCTCAGGACAGTACAATGAGCAGTTCTTC.

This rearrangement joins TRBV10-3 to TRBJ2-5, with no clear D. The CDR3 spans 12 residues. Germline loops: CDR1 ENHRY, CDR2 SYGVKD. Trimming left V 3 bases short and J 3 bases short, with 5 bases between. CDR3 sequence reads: CAISETEETQYF. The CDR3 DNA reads TGTGCCATCAGTGAAACAGAAGAGACCCAGTACTTC.

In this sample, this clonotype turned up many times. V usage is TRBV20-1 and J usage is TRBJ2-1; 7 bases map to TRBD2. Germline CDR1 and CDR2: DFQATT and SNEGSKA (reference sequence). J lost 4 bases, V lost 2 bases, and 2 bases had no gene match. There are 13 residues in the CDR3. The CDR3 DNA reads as TGCAGTGCTAGAACGGGAGGATACAATGAGCAGTTCTTC. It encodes CSARTGGYNEQFF.

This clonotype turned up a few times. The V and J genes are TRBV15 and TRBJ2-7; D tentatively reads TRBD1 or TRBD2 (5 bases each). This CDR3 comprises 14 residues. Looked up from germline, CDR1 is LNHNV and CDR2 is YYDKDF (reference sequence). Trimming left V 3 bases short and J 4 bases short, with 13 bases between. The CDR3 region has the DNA TGTGCCACCAGCAGTCGCTTCGAGGGGTACGAGCAGTACTTC. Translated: CATSSRFEGYEQYF.

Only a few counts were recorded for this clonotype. CDR3 residues: CASSLAVNSPLHF. The DNA for the CDR3 is TGTGCCAGCAGTTTAGCGGTGAATTCACCCCTCCACTTT. The chain links TRBV12-3 or TRBV12-4 to TRBJ1-6; no firm D call. The CDR3 length is 13 residues. Trimming pared 0 bases from V and 7 bases from J, leaving 4 bases between.

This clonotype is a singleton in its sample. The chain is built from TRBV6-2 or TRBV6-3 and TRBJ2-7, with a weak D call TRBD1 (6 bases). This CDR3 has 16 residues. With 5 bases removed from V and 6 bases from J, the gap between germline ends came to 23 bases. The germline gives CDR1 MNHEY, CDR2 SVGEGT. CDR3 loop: CASSANRVLSSAEQYV. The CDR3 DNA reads TGTGCCAGCAGTGCCAACAGGGTATTGAGTTCCGCCGAGCAGTACGTC.

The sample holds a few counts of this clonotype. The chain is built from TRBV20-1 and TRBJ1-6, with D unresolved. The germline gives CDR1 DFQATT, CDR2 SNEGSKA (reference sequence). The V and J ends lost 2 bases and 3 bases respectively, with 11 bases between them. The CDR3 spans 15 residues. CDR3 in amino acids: CSARSPVGYNSPLHF. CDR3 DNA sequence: TGCAGTGCTAGATCCCCGGTGGGCTATAATTCACCCCTCCACTTT.

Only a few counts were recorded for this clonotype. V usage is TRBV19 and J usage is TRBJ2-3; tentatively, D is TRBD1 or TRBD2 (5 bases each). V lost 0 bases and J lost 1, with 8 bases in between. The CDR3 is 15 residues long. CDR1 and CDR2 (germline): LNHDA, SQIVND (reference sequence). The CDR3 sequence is CASSIEGTGTDTQYF. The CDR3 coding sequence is TGTGCCAGTAGTATAGAGGGGACGGGCACAGATACGCAGTATTTT.

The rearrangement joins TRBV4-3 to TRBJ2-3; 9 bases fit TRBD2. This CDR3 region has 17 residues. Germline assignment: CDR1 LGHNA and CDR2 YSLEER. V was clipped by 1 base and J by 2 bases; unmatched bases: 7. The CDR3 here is CASSQAVVAGATDTQYF. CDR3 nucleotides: TGCGCCAGCAGCCAAGCGGTGGTAGCGGGGGCCACAGATACGCAGTATTTT.

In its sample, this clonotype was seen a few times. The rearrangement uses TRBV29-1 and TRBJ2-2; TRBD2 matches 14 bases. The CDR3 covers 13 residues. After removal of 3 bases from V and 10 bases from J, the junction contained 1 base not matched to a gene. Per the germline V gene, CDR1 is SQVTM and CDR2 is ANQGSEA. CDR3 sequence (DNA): TGCAGCGTTGAGACTAGCGGGAGGGTGGAGCTGTTTTTT. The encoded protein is CSVETSGRVELFF.

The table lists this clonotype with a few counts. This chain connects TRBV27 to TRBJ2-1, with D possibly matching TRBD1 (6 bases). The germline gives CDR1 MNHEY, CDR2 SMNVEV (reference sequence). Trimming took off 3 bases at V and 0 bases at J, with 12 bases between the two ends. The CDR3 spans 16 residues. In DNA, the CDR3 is TGTGCCAGCAGTTTTAGCACAGGGAGCTCCTACAATGAGCAGTTCTTC. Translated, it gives CASSFSTGSSYNEQFF.

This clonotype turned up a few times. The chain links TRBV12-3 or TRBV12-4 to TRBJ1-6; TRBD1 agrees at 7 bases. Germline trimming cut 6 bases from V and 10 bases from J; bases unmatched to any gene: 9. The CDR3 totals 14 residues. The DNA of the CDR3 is TGTGCCAGCAGACCCTCGACAGGGAGGTCACCCCTCCACTTT. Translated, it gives CASRPSTGRSPLHF.

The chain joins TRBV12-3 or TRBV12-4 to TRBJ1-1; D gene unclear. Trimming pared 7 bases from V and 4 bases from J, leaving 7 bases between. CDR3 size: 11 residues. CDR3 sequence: CASTTTTEAFF. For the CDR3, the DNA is TGTGCCAGCACCACCACCACTGAAGCTTTCTTT.

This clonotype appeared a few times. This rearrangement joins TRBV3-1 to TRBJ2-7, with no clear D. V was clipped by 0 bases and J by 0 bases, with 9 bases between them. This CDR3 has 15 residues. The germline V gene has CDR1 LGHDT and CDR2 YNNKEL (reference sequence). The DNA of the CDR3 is TGTGCCAGCAGCCAAGAGGTTGCGTCCTCCTACGAGCAGTACTTC. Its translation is CASSQEVASSYEQYF.

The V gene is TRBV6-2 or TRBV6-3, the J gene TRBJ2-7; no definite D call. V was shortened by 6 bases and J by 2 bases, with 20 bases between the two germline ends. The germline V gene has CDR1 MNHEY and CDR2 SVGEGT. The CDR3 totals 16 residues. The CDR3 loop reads CASSNVPASLPYEQYF. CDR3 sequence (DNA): TGTGCCAGCAGCAATGTTCCAGCAAGTCTTCCCTACGAGCAGTACTTC.

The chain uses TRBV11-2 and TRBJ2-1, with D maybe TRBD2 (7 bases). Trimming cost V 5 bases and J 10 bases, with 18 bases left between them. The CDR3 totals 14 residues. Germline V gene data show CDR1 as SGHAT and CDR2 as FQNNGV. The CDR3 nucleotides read TGTGCCAGCAGCCTGGGGGCCGGGACTACCGAGCAGTTCTTC. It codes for CASSLGAGTTEQFF.

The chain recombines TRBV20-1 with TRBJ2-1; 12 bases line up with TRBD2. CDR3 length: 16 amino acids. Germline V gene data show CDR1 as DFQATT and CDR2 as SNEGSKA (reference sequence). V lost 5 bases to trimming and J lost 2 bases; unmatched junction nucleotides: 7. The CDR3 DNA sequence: TGCAGTGCTGGGGACCCTAGCGGGAGGGCCTACAATGAGCAGTTCTTC. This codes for CSAGDPSGRAYNEQFF.

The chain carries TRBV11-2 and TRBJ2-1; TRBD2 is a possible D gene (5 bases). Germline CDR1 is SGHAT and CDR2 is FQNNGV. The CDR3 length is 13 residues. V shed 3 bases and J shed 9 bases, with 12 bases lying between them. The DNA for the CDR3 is TGTGCCAGCAGCTTGAAGGGTGGGAGTGAGCAGTTCTTC. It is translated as CASSLKGGSEQFF.